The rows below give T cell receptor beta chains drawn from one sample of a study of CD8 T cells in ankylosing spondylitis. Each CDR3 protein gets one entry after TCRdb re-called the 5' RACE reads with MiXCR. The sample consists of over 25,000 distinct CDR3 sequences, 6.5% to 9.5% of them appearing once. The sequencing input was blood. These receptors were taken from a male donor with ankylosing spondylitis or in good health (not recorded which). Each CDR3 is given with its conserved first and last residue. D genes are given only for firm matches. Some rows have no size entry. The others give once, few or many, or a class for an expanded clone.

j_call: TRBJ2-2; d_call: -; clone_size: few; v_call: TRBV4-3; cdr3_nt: TGCGCCAGCAGCCAAGATCTTCGGCAGGCGAACACCGGGGAGCTGTTTTTT; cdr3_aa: CASSQDLRQANTGELFF
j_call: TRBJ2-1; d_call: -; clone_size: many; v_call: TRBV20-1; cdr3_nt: TGCAGTGCTAGCGGGAGAGGTGACTACAATGAGCAGTTCTTC; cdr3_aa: CSASGRGDYNEQFF
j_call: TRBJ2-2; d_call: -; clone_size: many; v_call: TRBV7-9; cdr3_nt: TGTGCCAGCAGCTGGGGCGTAGTCGGGGAGCTGTTTTTT; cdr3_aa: CASSWGVVGELFF
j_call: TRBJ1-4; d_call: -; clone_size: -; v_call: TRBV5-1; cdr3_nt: TGCGCCAGCAGCTTGGACAGCCGAAGGGGGGAAAAACTGTTTTTT; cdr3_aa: CASSLDSRRGEKLFF
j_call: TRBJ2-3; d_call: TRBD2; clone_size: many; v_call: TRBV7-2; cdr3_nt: TGTGCCAGCAGCTTAAGAGGAGCGGGGTCGAATACGCAGTATTTT; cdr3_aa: CASSLRGAGSNTQYF
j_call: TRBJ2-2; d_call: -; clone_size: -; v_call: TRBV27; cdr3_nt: TGTGCCAGCAGTTTCCGACTAGACGGCACCGGGGAGCTGTTTTTT; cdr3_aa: CASSFRLDGTGELFF
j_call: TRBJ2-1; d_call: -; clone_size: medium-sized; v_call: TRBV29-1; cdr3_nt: TGCAGCAGTCGGGAGCGGGACAGATCCTACAATGAGCAGTTCTTC; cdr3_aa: CSSRERDRSYNEQFF
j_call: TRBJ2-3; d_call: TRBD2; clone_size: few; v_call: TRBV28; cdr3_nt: TGTGCCAGCAGTTCATTCTGGACTAGCGGGAGGGCCGCAGATACGCAGTATTTT; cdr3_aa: CASSSFWTSGRAADTQYF
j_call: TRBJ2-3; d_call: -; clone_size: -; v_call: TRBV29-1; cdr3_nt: TGCAGCGTTGAAGCGCGGGGAAACACAGATACGCAGTATTTT; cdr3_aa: CSVEARGNTDTQYF
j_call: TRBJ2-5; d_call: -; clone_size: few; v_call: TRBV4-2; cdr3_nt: TGTGCCAGCAGCCAAGAGGTTGTAGTTATGAGGAGGGAGACCCAGTACTTC; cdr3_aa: CASSQEVVVMRRETQYF
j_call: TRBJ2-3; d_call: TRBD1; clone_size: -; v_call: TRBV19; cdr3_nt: TGTGCCAGCTATGGACAGGGTGAAAGTACAGATACGCAGTATTTT; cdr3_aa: CASYGQGESTDTQYF
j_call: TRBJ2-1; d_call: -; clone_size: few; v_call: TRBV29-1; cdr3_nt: TGCAGCGTTGAAATCCGGATCTCCTACAATGAGCAGTTCTTC; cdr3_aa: CSVEIRISYNEQFF
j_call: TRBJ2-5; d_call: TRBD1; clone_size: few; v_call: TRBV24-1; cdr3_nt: TGTGCCACCAGTGATACCGGGACAGGGCAAGAGACCCAGTACTTC; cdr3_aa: CATSDTGTGQETQYF
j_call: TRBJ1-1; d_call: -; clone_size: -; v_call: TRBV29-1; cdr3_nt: TGCAGCGTTGACGGGGGCACTGAAGCTTTCTTT; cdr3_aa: CSVDGGTEAFF
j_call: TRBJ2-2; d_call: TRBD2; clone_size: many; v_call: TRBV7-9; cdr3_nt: TGTGCCAGCAGGCGGCTAGCGGGGGCCACCGGGGAGCTGTTTTTT; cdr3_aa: CASRRLAGATGELFF
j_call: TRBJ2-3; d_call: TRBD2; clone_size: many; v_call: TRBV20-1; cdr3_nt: TGCAGTGCTCCGACTAGCGGGGGGGCCAGAGATACGCAGTATTTT; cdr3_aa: CSAPTSGGARDTQYF
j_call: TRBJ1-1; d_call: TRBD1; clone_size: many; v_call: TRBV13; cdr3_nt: TGTGCCAGCAGCCTGGGACAGATCTATACCCTGAACACTGAAGCTTTCTTT; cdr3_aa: CASSLGQIYTLNTEAFF
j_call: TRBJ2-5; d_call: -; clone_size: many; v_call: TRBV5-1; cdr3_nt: TGCGCCAGCAGCTGGGGGGAGGAAGCGTACCAAGAGACCCAGTACTTC; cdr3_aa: CASSWGEEAYQETQYF
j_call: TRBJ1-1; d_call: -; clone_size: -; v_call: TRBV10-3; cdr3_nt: TGTGCCATCAGTGAGTCCCGGGGGATATGGGCTTTCTTT; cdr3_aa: CAISESRGIWAFF
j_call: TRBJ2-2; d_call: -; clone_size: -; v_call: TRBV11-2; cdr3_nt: TGTGCCAGCAGCTTAGGCAGCGCCGGGGAGCTGTTTTTT; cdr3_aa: CASSLGSAGELFF
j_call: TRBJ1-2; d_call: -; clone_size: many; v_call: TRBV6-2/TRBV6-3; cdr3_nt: TGTGCCAGCAGTTTCCAGCTCTATGGCTACACCTTC; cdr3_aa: CASSFQLYGYTF
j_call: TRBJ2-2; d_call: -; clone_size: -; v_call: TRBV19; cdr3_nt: TGTGCCAGTAGGTTGAGGGCGAACACCGGGGAGCTGTTTTTT; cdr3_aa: CASRLRANTGELFF
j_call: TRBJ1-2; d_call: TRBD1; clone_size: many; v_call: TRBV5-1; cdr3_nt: TGCGCCAGCAGCTTGACTACCGGGACAGGTTTTTCCTACTATGGCTACACCTTC; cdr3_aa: CASSLTTGTGFSYYGYTF
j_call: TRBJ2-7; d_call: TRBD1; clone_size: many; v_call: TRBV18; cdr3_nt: TGTGCCAGCTCCCAAACAGGGGACGAGCAGTACTTC; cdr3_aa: CASSQTGDEQYF
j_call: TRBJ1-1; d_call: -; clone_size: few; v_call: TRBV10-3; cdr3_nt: TGTGCCACAAGACCGATGGGCCCGAACACTGAAGCTTTCTTT; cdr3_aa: CATRPMGPNTEAFF
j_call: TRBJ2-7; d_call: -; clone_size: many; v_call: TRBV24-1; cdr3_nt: TGTGCCACCCAGTTTCAGGACGAGCAGTACTTC; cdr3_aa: CATQFQDEQYF
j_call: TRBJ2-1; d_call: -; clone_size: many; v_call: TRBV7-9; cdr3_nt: TGTGCCAGCAGCTTTACTCTCAATGAGCAGTTCTTC; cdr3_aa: CASSFTLNEQFF
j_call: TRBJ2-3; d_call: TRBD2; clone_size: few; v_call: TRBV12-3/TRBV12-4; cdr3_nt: TGTGCCAGCAGTTCTAGCGGGGGCACAGATACGCAGTATTTT; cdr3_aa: CASSSSGGTDTQYF
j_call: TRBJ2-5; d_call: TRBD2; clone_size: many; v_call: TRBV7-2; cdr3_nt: TGTGCCAGCAGCACCCGGACTAGTTATTTAGGAGAGACCCAGTACTTC; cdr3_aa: CASSTRTSYLGETQYF
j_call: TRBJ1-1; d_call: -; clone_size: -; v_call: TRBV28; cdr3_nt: TGTGCCAGCAGCTCCGGGAACACTGAAGCTTTCTTT; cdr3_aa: CASSSGNTEAFF
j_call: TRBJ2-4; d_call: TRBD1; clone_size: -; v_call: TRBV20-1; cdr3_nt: TGCAGTGCTAGGGACAGGGGGCTTGGCCTAGCCAAAAACATTCAGTACTTC; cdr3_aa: CSARDRGLGLAKNIQYF
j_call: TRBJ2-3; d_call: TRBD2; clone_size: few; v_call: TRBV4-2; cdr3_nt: TGTGCCAGCAGCCTTGCGGGAGGGAGGCCAGATACGCAGTATTTT; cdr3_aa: CASSLAGGRPDTQYF
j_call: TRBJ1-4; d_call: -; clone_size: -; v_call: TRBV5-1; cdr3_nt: TGCGCCAGCAGAATTAGTGCAACTAATGAAAAACTGTTTTTT; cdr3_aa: CASRISATNEKLFF
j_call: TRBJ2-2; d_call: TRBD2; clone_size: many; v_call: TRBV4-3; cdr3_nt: TGCGCCAGCAGCCAAGACATCCCCGGGGGGATAACCGGGGAGCTGTTTTTT; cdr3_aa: CASSQDIPGGITGELFF
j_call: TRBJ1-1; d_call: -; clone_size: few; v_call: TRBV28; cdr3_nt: TGTGCCAGCAGTTGGTCAGGTGGGACTTTCTTT; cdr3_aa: CASSWSGGTFF
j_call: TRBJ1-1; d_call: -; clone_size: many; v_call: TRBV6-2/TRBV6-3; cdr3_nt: TGTGCCAGCAGTTACGACGCCTCGAACACTGAAGCTTTCTTT; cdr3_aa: CASSYDASNTEAFF
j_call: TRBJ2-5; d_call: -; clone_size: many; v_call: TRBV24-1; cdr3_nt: TGTGCCACCAGTGATTTCGGTACCCAAGAGACCCAGTACTTC; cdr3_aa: CATSDFGTQETQYF
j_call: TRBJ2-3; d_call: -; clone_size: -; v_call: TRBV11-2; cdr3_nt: TGTGCCAGCAGCTCACGCCTCCAAGGGGGTACGCAGTATTTT; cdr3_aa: CASSSRLQGGTQYF
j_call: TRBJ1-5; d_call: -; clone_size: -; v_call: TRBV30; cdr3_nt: TGTGCCTGGAGTGTAACCGGGGAGAATCAGCCCCAGCATTTT; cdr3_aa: CAWSVTGENQPQHF